The sequence of this T cell receptor (beta chain) was determined in a study of blood T cells in healthy people across ages. Each individual donor underwent a draw of around 9.8 milliliters of peripheral blood. Then a second PCR, running about 7 to 11 cycles, was carried out with a sample-barcoded 5' primer and a J-beta primer mix. A single record per CDR3 protein comes from TCRdb applying MiXCR to the 5' RACE reads. The sample consists of 850,000 to 1,100,000 distinct CDR3 sequences, 35% to 40% of them appearing once. The study's findings and limits: Any changes in expanded clonotypes were possibly confounded, as donor CMV status remained unknown.

The ends were cut back, 2 bases at V and 3 bases at J, with 11 bases in the middle. CDR3 length equals 14 residues. Germline lookup yields CDR1 DFQATT and CDR2 SNEGSKA (reference sequence). This clonotype was found many times. Its antigen is as yet unknown. Sequencing was performed on blood. The source of this sequence is a man aged 18 to 35 in good health. The V and J genes are TRBV20-1 and TRBJ1-5; tentatively, D is TRBD1 (5 bases). DNA of the CDR3: TGCAGTGCTAGAAAGGGGTATCCCAATCAGCCCCAGCATTTT. Amino acids: CSARKGYPNQPQHF.